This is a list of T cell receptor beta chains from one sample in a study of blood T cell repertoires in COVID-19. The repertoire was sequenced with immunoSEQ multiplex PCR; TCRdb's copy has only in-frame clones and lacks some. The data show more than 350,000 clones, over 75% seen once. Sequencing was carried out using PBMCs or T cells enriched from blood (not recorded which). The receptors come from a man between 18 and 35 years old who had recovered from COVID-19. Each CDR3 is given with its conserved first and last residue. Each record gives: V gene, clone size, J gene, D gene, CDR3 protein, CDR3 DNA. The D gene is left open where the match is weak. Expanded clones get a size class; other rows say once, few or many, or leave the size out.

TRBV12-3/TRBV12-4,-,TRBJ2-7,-,CASSQGLYEQYF,TGTGCCAGCAGCCAGGGGCTCTACGAGCAGTACTTC
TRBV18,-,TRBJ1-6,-,CASSPPGSYNSPLHF,TGTGCCAGCTCACCTCCGGGCTCCTATAATTCACCCCTCCACTTT
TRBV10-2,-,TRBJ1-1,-,CASSESFVQIPAEAFF,TGCGCCAGCAGTGAGAGTTTCGTACAGATTCCCGCTGAAGCTTTCTTT
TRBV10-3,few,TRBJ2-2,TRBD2,CAISEQSSGNSRELFF,TGTGCCATCAGTGAGCAGTCTAGCGGTAATTCAAGGGAGCTGTTTTTT
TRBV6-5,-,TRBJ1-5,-,CASSQTDSSNQPQHF,TGTGCCAGCAGTCAGACGGACAGTAGCAATCAGCCCCAGCATTTT
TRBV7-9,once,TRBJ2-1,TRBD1,CASSFRTGGNNEQFF,TGTGCCAGCAGCTTCAGGACAGGGGGTAACAATGAGCAGTTCTTC
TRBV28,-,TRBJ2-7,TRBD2,CASSPTGGGRVYEQYF,TGTGCCAGCAGCCCAACCGGGGGCGGGAGGGTTTACGAGCAGTACTTC
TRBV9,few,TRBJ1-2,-,CASSVAPNTNYGYTF,TGTGCCAGCAGCGTAGCCCCTAATACGAACTATGGCTACACCTTC
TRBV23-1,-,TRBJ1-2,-,CASSQGGYGYTF,TGCGCCAGCAGTCAGGGGGGGTATGGCTACACCTTC
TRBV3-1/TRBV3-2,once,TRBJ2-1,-,CASSTYNEQFF,TGTGCCAGCAGTACCTACAATGAGCAGTTCTTC
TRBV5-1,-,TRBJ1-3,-,CASSFDSSSGNTIYF,TGCGCCAGCAGCTTCGACAGCAGCTCTGGAAACACCATATATTTT
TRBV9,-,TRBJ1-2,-,CASSPGRGDYGYTF,TGTGCCAGCAGTCCAGGACGGGGGGATTATGGCTACACCTTC
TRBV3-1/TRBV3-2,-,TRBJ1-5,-,CASSQDRVVQPQHF,TGTGCCAGCAGCCAAGACAGGGTGGTGCAGCCCCAGCATTTT
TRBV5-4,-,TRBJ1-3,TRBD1,CASSLGQGATIYF,TGTGCCAGCAGCTTGGGACAGGGCGCCACCATATATTTT
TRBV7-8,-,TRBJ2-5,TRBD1,CASSLPGTDQETQYF,TGTGCCAGCAGCTTACCCGGGACAGACCAAGAGACCCAGTACTTC
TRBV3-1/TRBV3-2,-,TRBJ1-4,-,CASSQERGKLFF,TGTGCCAGCAGCCAAGAACGGGGAAAACTGTTTTTT
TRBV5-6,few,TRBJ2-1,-,CASSLDQGGHYNEQFF,TGTGCCAGCAGCTTGGACCAGGGGGGACACTACAATGAGCAGTTCTTC
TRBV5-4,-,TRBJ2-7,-,CASSLGLKQYF,TGTGCCAGCAGCTTGGGACTCAAGCAGTACTTC
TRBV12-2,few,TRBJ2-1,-,CASRLELGSYNEQFF,TGTGCAAGTCGCTTAGAACTAGGTTCCTACAATGAGCAGTTCTTC
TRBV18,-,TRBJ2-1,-,CASSPTPDRDSPIFKQFF,TGTGCCAGCTCACCAACGCCTGACCGGGACTCCCCCATTTTCAAGCAGTTCTTC
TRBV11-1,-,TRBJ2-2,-,CASSLLNTGELFF,TGTGCCAGCAGCTTGTTAAACACCGGGGAGCTGTTTTTT
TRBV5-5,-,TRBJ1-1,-,CASSTRTGNTEAFF,TGTGCCAGCAGCACCAGAACAGGGAACACTGAAGCTTTCTTT
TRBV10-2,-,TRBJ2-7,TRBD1,CASSPIQGSSYEQYF,TGCGCCAGCAGCCCCATACAGGGGAGTTCCTACGAGCAGTACTTC